This entry describes one T cell receptor beta chain. Its antigen is currently unknown. PCR employed 60 Vbeta and 13 Jbeta primers. The method was immunoSEQ multiplex PCR; TCRdb's version includes in-frame clones alone and lacks a portion of them. The top ten clones hold around 4.1% of a sample with around 120,000 clones, less than 75% of them seen once. This entry belongs to a study of cytomegalovirus exposure and HLA in healthy donors. V trimming: 3 bases; J trimming: 7 bases; junction bases outside the gene matches: 7. The germline V gene encodes CDR1 LNHDA and CDR2 SQIVND (reference sequence). This CDR3 contains 15 residues. Points from the study as a whole: A later analysis linked a missense DCLRE1C variant to TCR beta V- and J-gene trimming. CMV serostatus was the sole immune exposure data available.

The chain combines TRBV19 with TRBJ2-1, with 9 positions matching TRBD1. This clonotype originated in a woman in her 40s in good health and CMV-seronegative. The sequencing input was PBMCs. The CDR3 sequence: CASSIEGQGPNEQFF. CDR3 nucleotide sequence: TGTGCCAGTAGTATTGAGGGACAGGGTCCAAATGAGCAGTTCTTC.